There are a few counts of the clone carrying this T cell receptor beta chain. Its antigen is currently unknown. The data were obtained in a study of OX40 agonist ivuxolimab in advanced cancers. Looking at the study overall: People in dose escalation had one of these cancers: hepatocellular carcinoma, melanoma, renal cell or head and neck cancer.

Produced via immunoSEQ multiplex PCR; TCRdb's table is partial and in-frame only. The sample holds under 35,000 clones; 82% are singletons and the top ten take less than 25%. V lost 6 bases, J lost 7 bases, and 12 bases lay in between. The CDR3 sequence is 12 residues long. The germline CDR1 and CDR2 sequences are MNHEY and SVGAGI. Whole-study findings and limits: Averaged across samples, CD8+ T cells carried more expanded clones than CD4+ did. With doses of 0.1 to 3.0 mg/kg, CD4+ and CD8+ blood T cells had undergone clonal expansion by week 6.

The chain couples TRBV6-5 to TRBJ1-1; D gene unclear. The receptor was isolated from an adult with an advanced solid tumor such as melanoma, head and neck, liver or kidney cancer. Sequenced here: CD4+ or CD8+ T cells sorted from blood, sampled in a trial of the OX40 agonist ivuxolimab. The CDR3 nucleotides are TGTGCCAGCAGACCCCCTAGAGGTGAAGCTTTCTTT. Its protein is CASRPPRGEAFF.